These 20 T cell receptor beta chains were sequenced from one sample in a study of T cells expressing NK-cell markers. From the 5' RACE reads, TCRdb lists one entry per CDR3 protein and no DNA. This sample's table has some 600,000 distinct CDR3 sequences. Material: blood T cells: a sorted CD56 or NKG2C T cell subset, CD4+ or CD8+ T cells, or bulk PBMC T cells (not recorded which). The receptors were sampled from a man between 18 and 29 years old in good health.

The J gene is TRBJ2-1, the V gene TRBV4-1; the D call from TCRdb, TRBD2, cannot be confirmed without DNA. Germline values: CDR1 MGHRA, CDR2 YSYEKL. The CDR3 spans 15 residues. The CDR3 sequence: CASREGSGRHNEQFF.

The rearrangement uses TRBV7-2 and TRBJ2-7. Per the germline V gene, CDR1 is SGHTA and CDR2 is FQGNSA. This CDR3 region has 13 residues. CDR3 sequence: CASSFVYVDEQYF.

The chain links TRBV7-9 to TRBJ1-4; TCRdb lists TRBD1, though no DNA is available to test this call. The CDR3 loop spans 17 amino acids. Germline values: CDR1 SEHNR, CDR2 FQNEAQ (reference sequence). CDR3 protein: CATHPTTGIGTNEKLFF. Full variable domain (missing parts from reference TRBV7-9 and TRBJ1-4): DTGVSQNPRHKITKRGQNVTFRCDPISEHNRLYWYRQTLGQGPEFLTYFQNEAQLEKSRLLSDRFSAERPKGSFSTLEIQRTEQGDSAMYLCATHPTTGIGTNEKLFFGSGTQLSVL.

V and J are TRBV20-1 and TRBJ1-1; TCRdb lists TRBD1, though no DNA is available to test this call. The germline V gene has CDR1 DFQATT and CDR2 SNEGSKA (reference sequence). The CDR3 spans 14 residues. The CDR3 is CSASPRIVDREAFF.

The V gene is TRBV20-1, the J gene TRBJ2-1; TCRdb reports TRBD1, a call that lacks DNA to check it against. The CDR3 is made up of 14 amino acids. Germline values: CDR1 DFQATT, CDR2 SNEGSKA (reference sequence). The CDR3 region is CSAEGQSRIHEQFF.

This chain uses TRBV29-1 with TRBJ2-2. Germline V gives CDR1 SQVTM, CDR2 ANQGSEA. CDR3 length equals 14 residues. The CDR3 is CSVSLGWGTGELFF.

This chain connects TRBV29-1 to TRBJ1-1; TCRdb outputs TRBD1, but without DNA this stays unchecked. CDR1 and CDR2 (germline): SQVTM, ANQGSEA. The CDR3 sequence is 14 residues long. The CDR3 reads CSVRTGGLNTEAFF.

This rearrangement joins TRBV29-1 to TRBJ2-3; no DNA is available, so the TRBD1 call from TCRdb remains unchecked. Germline CDR1 reads SQVTM; CDR2 reads ANQGSEA. This CDR3 comprises 14 residues. The CDR3 is CSVGSGAVTDTQYF.

The rearrangement links TRBV6-2 or TRBV6-3 to TRBJ1-1. This CDR3 is 11 amino acids long. Germline V gene lookup returns CDR1 MNHEY and CDR2 SVGEGT. Here the CDR3 reads CASRGFTEAFF.

The V and J genes are TRBV6-5 and TRBJ2-7; TCRdb's assignment of TRBD1 cannot be checked, as there is no DNA. Germline lookup yields CDR1 MNHEY and CDR2 SVGAGI. CDR3 length: 14 residues. CDR3 protein: CASSPPGSSYEQYF.

V gene TRBV7-9 combines with J gene TRBJ1-1. Germline V gives CDR1 SEHNR, CDR2 FQNEAQ (reference sequence). The CDR3 sequence is 16 residues long. The CDR3 loop reads CASSPRGGEMNTEAFF.

The chain is built from TRBV12-3 or TRBV12-4 and TRBJ2-7; TCRdb's D gene call, TRBD2, goes unchecked for lack of DNA. The CDR3 length is 13 residues. The CDR3 spells CASTPGGREAQYF.

The J gene is TRBJ2-2, the V gene TRBV10-3. CDR3 length: 12 residues. Germline CDR1 ENHRY, CDR2 SYGVKD. The CDR3 is CAISAGSGELFF.

The chain has TRBV5-1 and TRBJ2-1; checking the TCRdb D call of TRBD2 is not possible without DNA. Germline V gives CDR1 SGHRS, CDR2 YFSETQ. The CDR3 covers 17 residues. The CDR3 is CASSWSLAGGSYNEQFF.

V usage is TRBV24-1 and J usage is TRBJ2-7; TCRdb picks TRBD2, but there is no DNA to check that call. The CDR3 is made up of 11 amino acids. The germline V gene has CDR1 KGHDR and CDR2 SFDVKD. This CDR3 is CATSEGEVQYF.

The chain is built from TRBV20-1 and TRBJ2-3; TCRdb calls TRBD1, which cannot be checked without DNA. CDR3 length: 18 amino acids. Germline V lookup: CDR1 DFQATT, CDR2 SNEGSKA (reference sequence). Here the CDR3 reads CSGPFGVVTGESTDTQYF.

The chain recombines TRBV24-1 with TRBJ2-2. This CDR3 is built from 13 residues. CDR1 is KGHDR, CDR2 SFDVKD, per germline. The CDR3 reads CATSDLTRPELFF.

This chain joins TRBV29-1 and TRBJ2-2; TCRdb selects TRBD2, and the lack of DNA leaves this call unchecked. CDR1 and CDR2 from the germline V gene are SQVTM and ANQGSEA. The CDR3 loop spans 16 amino acids. The CDR3 is CSATFLGGKYSGELFF.

J is TRBJ1-6 and V is TRBV6-5. The CDR3 consists of 12 residues. Germline loops: CDR1 MNHEY, CDR2 SVGAGI. CDR3: CASTSRYSPLHF.

The chain employs TRBV6-5 and TRBJ2-7; TCRdb proposes TRBD2, but this gene call is untestable without DNA. Looked up from germline, CDR1 is MNHEY and CDR2 is SVGAGI. This CDR3 has 17 residues. The CDR3: CASSYSRLAVSSYEQYF.